The 16 T cell receptor beta chains listed next were all sequenced from one sample in a study of T cell repertoires in cytomegalovirus infection. Each CDR3 protein is one row after TCRdb ran MiXCR on the reads. Of roughly 76,000 distinct CDR3 sequences in the sample, 3.7% were seen once. Material for sequencing was PBMCs. All receptors derive from a human donor in good health (CMV status not recorded). Some clones in this sample may be carry-over from other donors' samples.

In its sample, this clonotype was seen many times. The rearrangement joins TRBV2 to TRBJ2-3; possibly TRBD1 for D (6 bases). The V end was cut by 5 bases, the J end by 3 bases, with 15 bases between. The CDR3 sequence is 15 residues long. Germline V CDR1 and CDR2: SNHLY, FYNNEI. In nucleotides, the CDR3 is TGTGCCAGCAGTCCGACAGGCTGGTTTACAGATACGCAGTATTTT. It yields the protein CASSPTGWFTDTQYF.

A word on this clonotype: A read error is possible here, since a much larger clone lies one base away. This chain joins TRBV28 and TRBJ2-7; 9 nucleotides line up with TRBD2. The germline gives CDR1 MDHEN, CDR2 SYDVKM. The CDR3 covers 15 residues. Trimming removed 7 bases from V and 4 bases from J; junction bases left unmatched: 11. The CDR3 DNA sequence: TGTGCCAGCACGGGCGGGGGGGCGAGTAGTTACGAGCAGTACTTC. This codes for CASTGGGASSYEQYF.

This clonotype was seen repeatedly, ten times or more. The chain employs TRBV7-8 and TRBJ2-7; 12 positions agree with TRBD1. Germline trimming cut 5 bases from V and 6 bases from J; bases unmatched to any gene: 8. The CDR3 sequence is 15 residues long. Germline lookup yields CDR1 SGHVS and CDR2 FQNEAQ. CDR3 coding DNA: TGTGCCAGCAGCGTACCGGGACAGGGGGCGGTCGAGCAGTACTTC. It translates to CASSVPGQGAVEQYF.

This clonotype was picked up many times. The chain recombines TRBV7-9 with TRBJ2-3; D call uncertain. V was cut by 6 bases and J by 5 bases, with 6 bases left in between. CDR3 length: 11 residues. CDR1 is SEHNR and CDR2 is FQNEAQ in the germline V gene (reference sequence). CDR3 sequence reads: CASSLRDTQYF. CDR3 bases: TGTGCCAGCAGTTTAAGAGATACGCAGTATTTT.

This clonotype was observed at least ten times. This chain uses TRBV19 with TRBJ1-1; D is uncertain. CDR3 size: 12 residues. Trimming pared 5 bases from V and 4 bases from J, leaving 8 bases between. Per the germline V gene, CDR1 is LNHDA and CDR2 is SQIVND (reference sequence). The CDR3: CASSVQRTEAFF. The CDR3 DNA reads TGTGCCAGTAGTGTGCAGCGCACTGAAGCTTTCTTT.

This clonotype was seen at least ten times. CDR3 protein: CASSPSRHGFTEAFF. The CDR3 DNA sequence: TGTGCCAGCAGTCCCTCCCGGCACGGGTTCACTGAAGCTTTCTTT. The V gene is TRBV27, the J gene TRBJ1-1; no clear D. The length of the CDR3 is 15 residues. V was cut by 5 bases and J by 4 bases, with 17 bases left in between. In germline, CDR1 is MNHEY, CDR2 SMNVEV (reference sequence).

The chain is built from TRBV6-5 and TRBJ1-5, with a possible D match to TRBD1 (6 bases). The V end was cut by 5 bases, the J end by 2 bases, with 16 bases between. The CDR3 loop spans 16 amino acids. Germline V CDR1 and CDR2: MNHEY, SVGAGI. The CDR3 loop reads CASSTTGNTGNQPQHF. The CDR3 DNA sequence: TGTGCCAGCAGTACTACAGGGAATACGGGCAATCAGCCCCAGCATTTT.

The sample holds many counts of this clonotype. The gene calls are TRBV7-3 and TRBJ1-2; 7 bases fit TRBD1. CDR1 SGHTA and CDR2 FQGTGA come from the germline V gene. J was trimmed by 6 bases and V by 3 bases; bases with no gene match: 4. This CDR3 region has 13 residues. The chain's CDR3 is CASSFRQGDGYTF. The DNA for the CDR3 is TGTGCCAGCAGCTTTAGACAGGGAGATGGCTACACCTTC.

Many counts were recorded for this clonotype. The rearrangement links TRBV12-3 or TRBV12-4 to TRBJ1-1; D is unclear. CDR3 length equals 12 residues. Trimming left V 5 bases short and J 8 bases short, with 12 bases between. CDR3 amino acids: CASSTYWEEAFF. CDR3 in DNA: TGTGCCAGCAGTACTTATTGGGAGGAAGCTTTCTTT.

This clonotype was seen repeatedly, ten times or more. The chain employs TRBV7-2 and TRBJ2-7; D is perhaps TRBD1 or TRBD2 (5 bases each). The germline V gene encodes CDR1 SGHTA and CDR2 FQGNSA. This CDR3 contains 12 residues. Trimming left V 2 bases short and J 10 bases short, with 12 bases between. CDR3 loop: CASSLTGASQYF. The CDR3 nucleotides are TGTGCCAGCAGCTTAACCGGGGCCTCCCAGTACTTC.

This clonotype has at least ten counts. The chain is built from TRBV28 and TRBJ2-7; possibly TRBD1 for D (6 bases). Trimming shortened V by 3 bases and J by 1 base, and 13 bases separated the two germline ends. Germline CDR1 is MDHEN and CDR2 is SYDVKM. The CDR3 runs 15 residues. The CDR3 DNA reads as TGTGCCAGCAGTTTGTGGACAGACCAATCCTACGAGCAGTACTTC. It is translated as CASSLWTDQSYEQYF.

There are many counts of this clonotype. The rearrangement links TRBV7-3 to TRBJ2-1; a possible D gene is TRBD1 (5 bases). The CDR3 is made up of 13 amino acids. Trimming removed 2 bases at V and 12 bases at J, with 14 bases between. Germline V gene sequence: CDR1 SGHTA, CDR2 FQGTGA. CDR3 loop: CASSLPGIMTQFF. DNA of the CDR3: TGTGCCAGCAGCTTACCAGGGATAATGACGCAGTTCTTC.

Ten or more counts support this clonotype. The V and J genes are TRBV20-1 and TRBJ2-7; 10 nucleotides align to TRBD1. The CDR3 is 21 amino acids. Germline CDR1 and CDR2: DFQATT and SNEGSKA (reference sequence). The ends lost 3 bases at V and 2 bases at J; junction bases unmatched: 25. CDR3 nucleotides: TGCAGTGCTAGCTTTTACGCTATTGGACGGGACAGGGGAGAAGTGGCCTACGAGCAGTACTTC. Its protein is CSASFYAIGRDRGEVAYEQYF.

This clonotype was seen only once. The chain couples TRBV2 to TRBJ1-5, with TRBD1 as a possible D gene (5 bases). The CDR3 extends over 14 amino acids. Germline V gene lookup returns CDR1 SNHLY and CDR2 FYNNEI. Trimming left V 7 bases short and J 3 bases short, with 13 bases between. CDR3 loop: CASTEGLFNQPQHF. CDR3 sequence (DNA): TGTGCCAGCACCGAGGGGCTGTTCAATCAGCCCCAGCATTTT.

This clonotype was observed at least ten times. The V gene is TRBV7-9, the J gene TRBJ1-1, with 8 bases lining up with TRBD1. The CDR3 consists of 15 residues. V lost 6 bases to trimming and J lost 5 bases; unmatched junction nucleotides: 11. Germline CDR1 SEHNR, CDR2 FQNEAQ (reference sequence). The DNA of the CDR3 is TGTGCCAGCAGTCGATGGACAGGGTATGCGACTGAAGCTTTCTTT. Its protein product is CASSRWTGYATEAFF.

This clonotype was found many times. The CDR3 bases are TGTGCCAGCAGCCTCTCGACAGGAACGGGCACAGATACGCAGTATTTT. This gives the protein CASSLSTGTGTDTQYF. V is TRBV7-3 and J is TRBJ2-3, with D possibly TRBD1 on 6 matching bases. V was shortened by 5 bases and J by 1 base, with 16 bases between the two germline ends. Germline V gives CDR1 SGHTA, CDR2 FQGTGA. The CDR3 loop spans 16 amino acids.